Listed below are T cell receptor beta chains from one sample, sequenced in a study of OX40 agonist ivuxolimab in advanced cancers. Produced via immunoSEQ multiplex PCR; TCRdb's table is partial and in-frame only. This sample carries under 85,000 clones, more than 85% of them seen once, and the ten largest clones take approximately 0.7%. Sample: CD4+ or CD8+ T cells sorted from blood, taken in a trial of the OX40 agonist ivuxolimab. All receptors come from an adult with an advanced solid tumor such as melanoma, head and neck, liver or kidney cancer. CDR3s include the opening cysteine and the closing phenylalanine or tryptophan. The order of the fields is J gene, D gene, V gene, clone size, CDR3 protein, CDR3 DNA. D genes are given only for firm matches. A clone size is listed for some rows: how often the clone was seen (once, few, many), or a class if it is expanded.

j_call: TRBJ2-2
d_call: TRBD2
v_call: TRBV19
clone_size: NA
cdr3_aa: CASSIDGTRSTGELFF
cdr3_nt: TGTGCCAGTAGTATAGATGGGACTAGAAGCACCGGGGAGCTGTTTTTT

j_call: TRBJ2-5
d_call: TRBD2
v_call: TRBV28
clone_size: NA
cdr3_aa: CASSSTSGTQETQYF
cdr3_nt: TGTGCCAGCAGTTCGACTAGCGGGACCCAAGAGACCCAGTACTTC

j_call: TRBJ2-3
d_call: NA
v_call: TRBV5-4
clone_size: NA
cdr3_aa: CASSFGKTDTQYF
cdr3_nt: TGTGCCAGCAGCTTCGGGAAGACGGATACGCAGTATTTT

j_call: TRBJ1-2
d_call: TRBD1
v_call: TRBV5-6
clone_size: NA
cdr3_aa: CAAGQGNENYGYTF
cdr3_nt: TGTGCCGCAGGACAGGGCAACGAGAACTATGGCTACACCTTC

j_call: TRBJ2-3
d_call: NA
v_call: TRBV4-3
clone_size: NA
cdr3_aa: CASSHSGETDTQYF
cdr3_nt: TGCGCCAGCAGCCATTCAGGGGAAACAGATACGCAGTATTTT

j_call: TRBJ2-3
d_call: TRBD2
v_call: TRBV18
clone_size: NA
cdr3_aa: CASTGLVIDTQYF
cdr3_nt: TGTGCCAGCACCGGACTAGTTATAGATACGCAGTATTTT

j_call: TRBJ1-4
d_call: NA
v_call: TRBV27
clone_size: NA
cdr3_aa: CASSFGPGRAGGEKLFF
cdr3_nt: TGTGCCAGCAGTTTCGGTCCGGGCAGGGCCGGTGGTGAAAAACTGTTTTTT

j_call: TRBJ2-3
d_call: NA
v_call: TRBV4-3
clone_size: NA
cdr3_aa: CASSQGPRTTQYF
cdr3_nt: TGCGCCAGCAGCCAGGGACCTAGGACTACGCAGTATTTT

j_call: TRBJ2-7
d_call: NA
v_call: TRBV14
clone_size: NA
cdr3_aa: CASSPRRSRSVREQYF
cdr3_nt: TGTGCCAGCAGCCCCCGTCGTAGCAGATCGGTGAGGGAGCAGTACTTC

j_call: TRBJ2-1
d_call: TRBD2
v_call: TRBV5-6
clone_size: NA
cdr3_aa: CASSLLAGGFNEQFF
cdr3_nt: TGTGCCAGCAGCTTGCTAGCGGGAGGTTTCAATGAGCAGTTCTTC

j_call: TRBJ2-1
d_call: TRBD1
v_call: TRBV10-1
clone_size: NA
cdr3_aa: CASRDRGHSSHEQFF
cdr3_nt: TGCGCCAGCAGGGACAGGGGGCATTCATCCCATGAGCAGTTCTTC

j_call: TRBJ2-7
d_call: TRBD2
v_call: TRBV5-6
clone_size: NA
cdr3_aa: CASSLPRGGGAYEQYF
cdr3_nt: TGTGCCAGCAGCTTACCTCGCGGGGGAGGGGCCTACGAGCAGTACTTC

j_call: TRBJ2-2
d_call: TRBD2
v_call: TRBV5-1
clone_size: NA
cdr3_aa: CASSFSSSGTGELFF
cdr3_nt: TGCGCCAGCAGCTTCAGCTCTAGCGGCACCGGGGAGCTGTTTTTT

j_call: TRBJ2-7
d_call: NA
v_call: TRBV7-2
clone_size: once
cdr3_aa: CASSYTGSRIEQYF
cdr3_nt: TGTGCCAGCAGCTATACAGGGAGTAGAATCGAGCAGTACTTC

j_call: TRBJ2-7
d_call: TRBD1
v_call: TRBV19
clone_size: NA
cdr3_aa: CASSPGQVPYEQYF
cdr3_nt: TGTGCCAGTAGTCCCGGACAGGTTCCCTACGAGCAGTACTTC

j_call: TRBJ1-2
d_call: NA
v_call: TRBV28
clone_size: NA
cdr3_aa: CASSPRGDYGYTF
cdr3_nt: TGTGCCAGCAGCCCCCGTGGGGACTATGGCTACACCTTC

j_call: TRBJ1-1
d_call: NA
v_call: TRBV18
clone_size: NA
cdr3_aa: CASSPSGDLNTEAFF
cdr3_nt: TGTGCCAGCTCACCATCAGGTGATTTGAACACTGAAGCTTTCTTT

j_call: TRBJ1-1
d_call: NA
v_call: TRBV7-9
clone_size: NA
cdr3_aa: CASSLEGGLMNTEAFF
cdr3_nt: TGTGCCAGCAGCTTAGAGGGGGGACTAATGAACACTGAAGCTTTCTTT

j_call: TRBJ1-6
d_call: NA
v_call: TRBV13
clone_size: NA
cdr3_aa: CASSLGSPLHF
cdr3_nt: TGTGCCAGCAGCTTAGGGTCACCCCTCCACTTT

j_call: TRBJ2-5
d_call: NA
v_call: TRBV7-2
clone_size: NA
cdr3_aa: CASSLGGREMETQYF
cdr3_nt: TGTGCCAGCAGCTTAGGGGGGCGGGAGATGGAGACCCAGTACTTC

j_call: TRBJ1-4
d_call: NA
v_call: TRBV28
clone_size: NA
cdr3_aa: CASSLKGPYEKLFF
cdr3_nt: TGTGCCAGCAGTTTAAAGGGACCCTATGAAAAACTGTTTTTT

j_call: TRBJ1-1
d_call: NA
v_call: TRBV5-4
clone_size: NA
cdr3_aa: CASSLAETGNTEAFF
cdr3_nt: TGTGCCAGCAGCTTGGCCGAGACGGGTAACACTGAAGCTTTCTTT

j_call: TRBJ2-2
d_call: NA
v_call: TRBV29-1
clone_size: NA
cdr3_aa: CSALTTGELFF
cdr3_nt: TGCAGCGCTCTTACCACCGGGGAGCTGTTTTTT

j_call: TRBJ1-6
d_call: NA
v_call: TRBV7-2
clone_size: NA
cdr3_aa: CASSTRVSSYNSPLHF
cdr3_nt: TGTGCCAGCAGCACTAGGGTGAGCTCCTATAATTCACCCCTCCACTTT

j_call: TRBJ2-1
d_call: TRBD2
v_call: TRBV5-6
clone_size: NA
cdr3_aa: CASSLKLAGRDEQFF
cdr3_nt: TGTGCCAGCAGCTTGAAACTAGCGGGACGCGATGAGCAGTTCTTC

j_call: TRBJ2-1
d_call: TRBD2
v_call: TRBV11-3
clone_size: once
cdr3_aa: CASSLLAVNNEQFF
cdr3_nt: TGTGCCAGCAGCTTGCTAGCGGTGAACAATGAGCAGTTCTTC

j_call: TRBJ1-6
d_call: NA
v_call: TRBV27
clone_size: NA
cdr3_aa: CASRLRGFDNSPLHF
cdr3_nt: TGTGCCAGCAGACTTCGGGGTTTTGATAATTCACCCCTCCACTTT

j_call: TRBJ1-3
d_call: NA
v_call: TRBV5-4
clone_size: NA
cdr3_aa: CASSFGGPSSSGNTIYF
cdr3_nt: TGTGCCAGCAGCTTTGGTGGCCCGTCGAGCTCTGGAAACACCATATATTTT

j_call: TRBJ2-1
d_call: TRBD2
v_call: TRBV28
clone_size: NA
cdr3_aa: CASSTSGANNEQFF
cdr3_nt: TGTGCCAGCAGTACTAGCGGGGCAAACAATGAGCAGTTCTTC

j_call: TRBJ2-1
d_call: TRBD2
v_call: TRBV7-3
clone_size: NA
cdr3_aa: CASSSTSGRAFSEQFF
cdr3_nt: TGTGCCAGCAGCTCCACTAGCGGGAGGGCCTTCTCTGAGCAGTTCTTC

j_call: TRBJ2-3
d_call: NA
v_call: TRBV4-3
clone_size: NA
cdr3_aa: CASSLRTVSDTQYF
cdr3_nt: TGCGCCAGCAGCCTTAGGACAGTTTCAGATACGCAGTATTTT

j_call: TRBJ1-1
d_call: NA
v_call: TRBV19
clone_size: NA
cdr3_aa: CASSIGGRPTEAFF
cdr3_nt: TGTGCCAGTAGTATAGGCGGCAGACCCACTGAAGCTTTCTTT

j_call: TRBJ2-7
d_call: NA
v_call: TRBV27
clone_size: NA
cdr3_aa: CASSKTEVYEQYF
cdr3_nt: TGTGCCAGCAGCAAGACAGAGGTCTACGAGCAGTACTTC

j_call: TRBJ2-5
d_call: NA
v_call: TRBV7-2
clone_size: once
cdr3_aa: CASSAHQETQYF
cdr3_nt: TGTGCCAGCAGCGCCCACCAAGAGACCCAGTACTTC

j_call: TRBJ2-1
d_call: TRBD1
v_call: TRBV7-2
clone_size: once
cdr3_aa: CASSSLRTGGNNEQFF
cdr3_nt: TGTGCCAGCAGCTCCTTACGGACAGGGGGGAACAATGAGCAGTTCTTC

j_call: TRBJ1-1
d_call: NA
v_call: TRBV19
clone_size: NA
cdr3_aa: CASSFGQLNTEAFF
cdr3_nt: TGTGCCAGTAGTTTTGGGCAGCTGAACACTGAAGCTTTCTTT

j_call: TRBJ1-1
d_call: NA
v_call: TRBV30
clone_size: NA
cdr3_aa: CAWSNKGTEAFF
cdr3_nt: TGTGCCTGGTCGAATAAGGGCACTGAAGCTTTCTTT

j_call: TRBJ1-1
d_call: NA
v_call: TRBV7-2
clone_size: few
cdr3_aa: CASSFRLNTEAFF
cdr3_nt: TGTGCCAGCAGCTTTAGGTTGAACACTGAAGCTTTCTTT

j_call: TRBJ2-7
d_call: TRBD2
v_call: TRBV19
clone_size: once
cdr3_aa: CASSLGKKTSGRADEQYF
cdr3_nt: TGTGCCAGTAGTTTAGGGAAAAAGACTAGCGGGAGGGCCGACGAGCAGTACTTC

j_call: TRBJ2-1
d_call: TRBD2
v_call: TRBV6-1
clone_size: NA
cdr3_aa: CASRGPSGVYNEQFF
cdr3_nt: TGTGCCAGCAGGGGTCCTAGCGGAGTCTACAATGAGCAGTTCTTC

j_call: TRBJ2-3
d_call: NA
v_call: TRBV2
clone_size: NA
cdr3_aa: CASSDRREDTQYF
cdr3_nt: TGTGCCAGCAGTGATCGGCGGGAAGATACGCAGTATTTT

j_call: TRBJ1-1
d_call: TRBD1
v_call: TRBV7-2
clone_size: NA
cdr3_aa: CASSSRGGRNTEAFF
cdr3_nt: TGTGCCAGCAGCTCCAGGGGGGGGCGGAACACTGAAGCTTTCTTT

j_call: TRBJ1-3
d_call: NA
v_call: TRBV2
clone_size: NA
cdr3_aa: CASQPSSGNTIYF
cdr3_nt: TGTGCCAGCCAACCAAGCTCTGGAAACACCATATATTTT

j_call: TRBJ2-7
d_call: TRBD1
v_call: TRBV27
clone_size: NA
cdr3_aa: CASSFPRQGPTYEQYF
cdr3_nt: TGTGCCAGCAGTTTCCCCCGACAGGGGCCCACCTACGAGCAGTACTTC

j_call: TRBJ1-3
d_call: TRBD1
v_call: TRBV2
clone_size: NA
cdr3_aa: CASSYGTGVGNTIYF
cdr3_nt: TGTGCCAGCAGCTACGGGACAGGGGTTGGAAACACCATATATTTT

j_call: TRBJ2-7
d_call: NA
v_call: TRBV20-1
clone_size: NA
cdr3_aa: CSASLDYEQYF
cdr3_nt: TGCAGTGCTAGTTTAGATTACGAGCAGTACTTC

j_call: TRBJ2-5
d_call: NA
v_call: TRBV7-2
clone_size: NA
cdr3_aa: CASSPYGDRTETQYF
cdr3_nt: TGTGCCAGCAGCCCCTACGGGGACCGAACGGAGACCCAGTACTTC

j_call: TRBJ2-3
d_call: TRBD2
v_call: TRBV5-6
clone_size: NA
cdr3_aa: CASSSGLAGTDTQYF
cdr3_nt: TGTGCCAGCAGCTCCGGACTAGCGGGCACAGATACGCAGTATTTT

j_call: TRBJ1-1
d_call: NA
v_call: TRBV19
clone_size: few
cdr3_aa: CASSIAPDRTEAFF
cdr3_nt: TGTGCCAGTAGTATAGCCCCGGATAGGACTGAAGCTTTCTTT

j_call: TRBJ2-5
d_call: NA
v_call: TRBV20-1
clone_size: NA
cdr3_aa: CSATHQETQYF
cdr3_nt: TGCAGTGCTACCCACCAAGAGACCCAGTACTTC

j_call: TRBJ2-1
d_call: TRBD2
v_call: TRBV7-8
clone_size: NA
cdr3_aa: CATSSQREYQFF
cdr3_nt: TGTGCCACTTCCTCCCAGCGGGAGTACCAGTTCTTC

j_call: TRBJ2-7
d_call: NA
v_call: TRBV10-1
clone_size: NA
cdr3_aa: CASSEQQQYEQYF
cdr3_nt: TGCGCCAGCAGTGAGCAGCAACAGTACGAGCAGTACTTC

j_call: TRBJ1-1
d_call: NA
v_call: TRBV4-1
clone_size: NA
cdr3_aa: CASSRNRGWSGEVNTEAFF
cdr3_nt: TGCGCCAGCAGCCGAAATAGGGGATGGTCAGGGGAAGTGAACACTGAAGCTTTCTTT

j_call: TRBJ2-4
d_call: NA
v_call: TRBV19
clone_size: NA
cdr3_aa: CASTPGIAKNIQYF
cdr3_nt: TGTGCCAGTACCCCCGGGATAGCCAAAAACATTCAGTACTTC

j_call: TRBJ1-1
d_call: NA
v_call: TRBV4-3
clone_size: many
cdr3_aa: CASSQERTNTEAFF
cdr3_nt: TGCGCCAGCAGCCAAGAAAGGACAAACACTGAAGCTTTCTTT

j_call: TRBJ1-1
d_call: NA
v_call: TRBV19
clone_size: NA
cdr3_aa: CASMPRLRTEAFF
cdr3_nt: TGTGCCAGTATGCCCCGTCTAAGGACTGAAGCTTTCTTT

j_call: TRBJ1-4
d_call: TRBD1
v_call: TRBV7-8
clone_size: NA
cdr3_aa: CASSPGDRVQEKLFF
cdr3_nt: TGTGCCAGCAGCCCCGGGGACAGGGTACAGGAAAAACTGTTTTTT

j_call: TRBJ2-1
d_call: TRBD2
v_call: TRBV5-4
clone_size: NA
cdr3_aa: CATKVPSGDNEQFF
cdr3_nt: TGTGCCACCAAGGTCCCTAGCGGGGACAATGAGCAGTTCTTC

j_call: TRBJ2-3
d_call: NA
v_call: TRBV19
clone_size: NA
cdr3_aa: CASTSGSTDTQYF
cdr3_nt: TGTGCCAGTACGAGCGGAAGCACAGATACGCAGTATTTT